This is a list of T cell receptor beta chains from one sample in a study of cytomegalovirus exposure and HLA in healthy donors. Profiled with immunoSEQ multiplex PCR; TCRdb holds only in-frame clones, not every one. The table has more than 50,000 clones, 70% seen once; the top ten hold roughly 21%. The sample was PBMCs. The source of these receptors is an older woman in good health and CMV-seropositive. Both conserved end residues are part of each CDR3. The order of the fields is clone size, D gene, V gene, J gene, CDR3 protein, CDR3 DNA. D genes are given only for firm matches. Clone sizes are given selectively: once, few, many, or a class where the clone is expanded.

>-|-|TRBV6-6|TRBJ2-1
CASSSRESYNEQFF
TGTGCCAGCAGTTCCCGGGAATCCTACAATGAGCAGTTCTTC
>-|-|TRBV18|TRBJ1-1
CASSPQRATNTEAFF
TGTGCCAGCTCACCACAGAGGGCGACGAACACTGAAGCTTTCTTT
>few|-|TRBV6-1|TRBJ1-1
CAISEPGIDTEAFF
TGTGCCATCAGTGAGCCCGGTATTGACACTGAAGCTTTCTTT
>once|-|TRBV19|TRBJ1-2
CASSIIQGWGYTF
TGTGCCAGTAGTATAATCCAGGGCTGGGGCTACACCTTC
>-|TRBD2|TRBV6-5|TRBJ2-1
CASTGTTYNEQFF
TGTGCCAGCACCGGGACTACATACAATGAGCAGTTCTTC
>-|-|TRBV7-2|TRBJ1-2
CASRRYLYSAGHYGYTF
TGTGCCAGCAGACGTTACCTGTATTCGGCAGGGCACTATGGCTACACCTTC
>-|TRBD2|TRBV7-2|TRBJ2-1
CASSFPRLADSYNEQFF
TGTGCCAGCAGCTTCCCTAGACTAGCGGACTCCTACAATGAGCAGTTCTTC
>few|-|TRBV28|TRBJ1-5
CASRPPGGGLGLGNQPQHF
TGTGCCAGCAGGCCTCCCGGGGGGGGGCTGGGGCTGGGCAATCAGCCCCAGCATTTT
>-|TRBD2|TRBV15|TRBJ2-3
CATLRGLAGVADTQYF
TGTGCCACCCTCCGGGGACTAGCGGGGGTGGCAGATACGCAGTATTTT
>-|TRBD1|TRBV30|TRBJ2-1
CAWSSGTGTGSEQFF
TGTGCCTGGAGTTCAGGGACAGGGACGGGAAGTGAGCAGTTCTTC
>-|-|TRBV18|TRBJ1-1
CASSPGPVDTEAFF
TGTGCCAGCTCACCGGGGCCCGTGGACACTGAAGCTTTCTTT
>medium-sized|TRBD1|TRBV5-6|TRBJ2-7
CASSAQGDYEQYF
TGTGCCAGCAGCGCACAGGGGGACTACGAGCAGTACTTC
>-|-|TRBV7-3|TRBJ1-2
CASSYNGVSNYGYTF
TGTGCCAGCAGCTATAACGGGGTTTCTAACTATGGCTACACCTTC
>-|TRBD1|TRBV2|TRBJ2-5
CASSGGWTGLMETQYF
TGTGCCAGCAGTGGGGGATGGACAGGGCTGATGGAGACCCAGTACTTC
>-|TRBD2|TRBV9|TRBJ2-3
CASSVGLAATDTQYF
TGTGCCAGCAGCGTAGGACTAGCGGCCACAGATACGCAGTATTTT
>-|-|TRBV27|TRBJ1-6
CASRSLNSPLHF
TGTGCCAGCCGGAGTCTTAATTCACCCCTCCACTTT
>-|TRBD1|TRBV6-5|TRBJ1-5
CASSREGQGGQPQHF
TGTGCCAGCAGTCGAGAAGGACAGGGAGGCCAGCCCCAGCATTTT
>-|TRBD2|TRBV4-1|TRBJ2-1
CASSQGGGWSDEQFF
TGCGCCAGCAGCCAAGGGGGGGGGTGGTCCGATGAGCAGTTCTTC
>-|-|TRBV14|TRBJ2-2
CASSAFRGGELFF
TGTGCCAGCAGCGCTTTTAGGGGCGGGGAGCTGTTTTTT
>few|-|TRBV2|TRBJ2-1
CASSDWTTYNEQFF
TGTGCCAGCAGTGATTGGACTACCTACAATGAGCAGTTCTTC
>-|-|TRBV15|TRBJ1-6
CATSSQGNSPLHF
TGTGCCACCAGCTCCCAGGGGAATTCACCCCTCCACTTT
>few|-|TRBV4-3|TRBJ2-7
CASRHRTLLRIHYDEQYF
TGCGCCAGCAGACACCGGACTTTACTACGGATTCATTACGACGAGCAGTACTTC
>-|TRBD2|TRBV7-9|TRBJ2-5
CASSSPTSAETQYF
TGTGCCAGCAGCTCCCCGACTAGCGCAGAGACCCAGTACTTC
>-|-|TRBV18|TRBJ1-3
CASSPFETGNTIYF
TGTGCCAGCTCACCATTCGAGACTGGAAACACCATATATTTT
>-|-|TRBV7-2|TRBJ1-3
CASSLGRGNTIYF
TGTGCCAGCAGCTTAGGCCGGGGAAACACCATATATTTT
>few|-|TRBV5-1|TRBJ1-1
CASSLNGDTSLFEAFF
TGCGCCAGCAGCTTGAATGGAGATACCTCTCTTTTTGAAGCTTTCTTT
>-|TRBD2|TRBV4-1|TRBJ2-3
CASSLPSGPSTDTQYF
TGCGCCAGCAGCCTCCCTAGCGGACCCAGCACAGATACGCAGTATTTT
>-|TRBD1|TRBV5-4|TRBJ2-5
CASSQGQRETQYF
TGTGCCAGCAGCCAGGGACAGCGAGAGACCCAGTACTTC
>-|-|TRBV7-3|TRBJ1-4
CASSLRGADPFATNEKLFF
TGTGCCAGCAGCTTACGGGGGGCTGATCCCTTTGCAACTAATGAAAAACTGTTTTTT
>few|-|TRBV20-1|TRBJ1-2
CSALTGGGYTF
TGCAGTGCTCTGACCGGCGGTGGCTACACCTTC
>-|TRBD1|TRBV9|TRBJ1-3
CASSVDTGGYGNAIYF
TGTGCCAGCAGCGTAGATACAGGGGGCTATGGAAACGCCATATATTTT
>-|-|TRBV5-6|TRBJ2-5
CASSFFTRRGETQYF
TGTGCCAGCAGCTTCTTCACAAGAAGGGGGGAGACCCAGTACTTC
>-|-|TRBV7-2|TRBJ2-3
CASSFESSTQYF
TGTGCCAGCAGCTTTGAGAGTAGTACGCAGTATTTT
>-|-|TRBV20-1|TRBJ2-3
CSVSHTDTQYF
TGCAGTGTTTCCCACACAGATACGCAGTATTTT
>once|-|TRBV6-6|TRBJ1-5
CASSPSGIRGDQPQHF
TGTGCCAGCAGTCCGTCCGGGATCCGGGGGGATCAGCCCCAGCATTTT
>-|-|TRBV7-9|TRBJ1-1
CSSSQGGAFTEAFF
TGTTCCAGCAGCCAAGGGGGTGCGTTCACTGAAGCTTTCTTT
>-|TRBD1|TRBV6-6|TRBJ2-1
CASSAGQGAFNEQFF
TGTGCCAGCAGTGCGGGACAGGGGGCTTTCAATGAGCAGTTCTTC
>-|TRBD1|TRBV2|TRBJ1-2
CASSPRDRGDYGYTF
TGTGCCAGCAGCCCCCGGGACAGGGGGGACTATGGCTACACCTTC
>-|-|TRBV6-5|TRBJ1-3
CASSSSDRRGNTIYF
TGTGCCAGCAGTTCCTCCGACAGGAGGGGAAACACCATATATTTT
>-|-|TRBV6-1|TRBJ2-7
CASSGLATYEQYF
TGTGCCAGCAGTGGCCTAGCGACCTACGAGCAGTACTTC
>few|TRBD2|TRBV9|TRBJ2-1
CASSVGGEAYNEQFF
TGTGCCAGCAGCGTGGGAGGGGAGGCGTACAATGAGCAGTTCTTC